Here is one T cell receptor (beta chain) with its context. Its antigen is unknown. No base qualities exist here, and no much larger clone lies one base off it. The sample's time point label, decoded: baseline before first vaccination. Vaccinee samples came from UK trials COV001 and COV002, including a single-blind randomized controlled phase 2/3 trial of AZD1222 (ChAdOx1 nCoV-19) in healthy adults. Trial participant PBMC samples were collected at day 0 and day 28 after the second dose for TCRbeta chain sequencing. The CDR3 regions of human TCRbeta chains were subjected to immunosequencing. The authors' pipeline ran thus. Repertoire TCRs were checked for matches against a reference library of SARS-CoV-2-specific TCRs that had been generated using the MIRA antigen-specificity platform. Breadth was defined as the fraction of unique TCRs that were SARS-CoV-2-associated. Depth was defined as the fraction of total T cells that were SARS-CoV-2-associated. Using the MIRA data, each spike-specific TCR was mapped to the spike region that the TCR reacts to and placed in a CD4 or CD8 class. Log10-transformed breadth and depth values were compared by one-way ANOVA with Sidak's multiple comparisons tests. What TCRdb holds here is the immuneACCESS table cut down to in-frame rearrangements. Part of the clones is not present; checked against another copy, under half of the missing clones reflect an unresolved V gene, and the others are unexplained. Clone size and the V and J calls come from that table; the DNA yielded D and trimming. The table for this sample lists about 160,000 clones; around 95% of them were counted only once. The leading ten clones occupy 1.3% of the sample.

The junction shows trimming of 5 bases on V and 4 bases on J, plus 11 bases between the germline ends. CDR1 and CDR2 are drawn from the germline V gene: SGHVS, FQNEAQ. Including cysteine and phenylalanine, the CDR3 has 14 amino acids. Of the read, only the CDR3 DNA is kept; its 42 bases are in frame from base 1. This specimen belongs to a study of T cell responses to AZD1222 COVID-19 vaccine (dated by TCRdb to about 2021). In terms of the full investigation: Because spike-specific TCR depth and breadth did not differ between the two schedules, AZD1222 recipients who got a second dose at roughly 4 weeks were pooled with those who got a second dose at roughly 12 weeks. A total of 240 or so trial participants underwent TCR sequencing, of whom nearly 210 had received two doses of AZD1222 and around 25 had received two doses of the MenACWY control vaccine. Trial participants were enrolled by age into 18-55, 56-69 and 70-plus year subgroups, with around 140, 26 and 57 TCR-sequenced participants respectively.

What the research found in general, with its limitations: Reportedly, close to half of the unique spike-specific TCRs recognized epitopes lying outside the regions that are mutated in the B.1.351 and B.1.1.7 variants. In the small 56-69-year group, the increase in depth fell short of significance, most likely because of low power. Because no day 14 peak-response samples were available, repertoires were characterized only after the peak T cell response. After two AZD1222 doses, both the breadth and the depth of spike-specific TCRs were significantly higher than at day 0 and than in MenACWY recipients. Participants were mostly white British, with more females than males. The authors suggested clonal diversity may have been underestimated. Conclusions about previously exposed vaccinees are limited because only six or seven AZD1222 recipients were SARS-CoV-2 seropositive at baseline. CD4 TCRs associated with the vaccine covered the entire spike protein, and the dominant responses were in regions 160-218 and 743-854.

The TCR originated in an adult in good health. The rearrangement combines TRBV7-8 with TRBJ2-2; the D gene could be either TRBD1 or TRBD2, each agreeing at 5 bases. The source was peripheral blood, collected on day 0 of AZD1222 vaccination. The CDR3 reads CASSRDGFTGELFF. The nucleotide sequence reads TGTGCCAGCAGCCGGGACGGATTCACCGGGGAGCTGTTTTTT. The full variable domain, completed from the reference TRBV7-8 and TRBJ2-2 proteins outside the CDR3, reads GAGVSQSPRYKVAKRGQDVALRCDPISGHVSLFWYQQALGQGPEFLTYFQNEAQLDKSGLPSDRFFAERPEGSVSTLKIQRTQQEDSAVYLCASSRDGFTGELFFGEGSRLTVL.